The 28 T cell receptor beta chains reported below all come from one sample, sequenced in a study of cytomegalovirus exposure and HLA in healthy donors (dated by TCRdb to about 2017). The library was built by means of the immunoSEQ multiplex PCR assay. For the multiplex PCR, a mixture combining 60 forward primers for TCR Vbeta segments and 13 reverse primers for TCR Jbeta segments was used. The table comes from immuneACCESS by way of TCRdb, which keeps in-frame sequences with V and J called. Part of the clones is missing from these tables; in studies checked, under half for an unresolved V gene and the rest for unknown reasons. Present in this sample are roughly 140,000 clones, 75% to 80% of which were seen just once. In total, the top ten clones hold around 2.5% of the sample. Sample: PBMCs. Source of these receptors: a woman aged 18 to 35 in good health and CMV-seropositive.

V gene TRBV1 combines with J gene TRBJ1-6; the listed D gene, TRBD1, was not tested against the DNA. TRBV1 is an annotated pseudogene. CDR3 length: 19 residues. The CDR3 sequence: CTSSRCTPRGLSYNSPLHF. CDR3 bases: TGCACCAGCAGCCGCTGCACACCCAGGGGGCTCTCCTATAATTCACCCCTCCACTTT.

The V and J genes are TRBV6-1 and TRBJ2-5, with 7 bases aligning to TRBD2. The CDR3 consists of 14 residues. Germline CDR1 reads MNHNS; CDR2 reads SASEGT. Unmatched junction bases numbered 4, after V lost 2 bases and J lost 4 bases. In DNA, the CDR3 is TGTGCCAGCAGTGAATTGGGCGGGGGAGAGACCCAGTACTTC. Its protein is CASSELGGGETQYF.

This clone was found a few times. The rearrangement joins TRBV6-6 to TRBJ2-7; D is possibly TRBD1 (6 bases). The CDR3 contains 13 residues. V was pared by 6 bases and J by 6 bases, with 15 bases between. Germline-derived CDR1 and CDR2 are MNHNY and SVGAGI (reference sequence). The CDR3 DNA reads as TGTGCCAGCAGCGAGGCAGGGGTCGGCGAGCAGTACTTC. Protein sequence: CASSEAGVGEQYF.

This chain connects TRBV28 to TRBJ2-3, with a possible D match to TRBD2 (7 bases). Germline CDR1 and CDR2: MDHEN and SYDVKM. The CDR3 contains 17 residues. V was shortened by 3 bases and J by 3 bases, with 19 bases between the two germline ends. CDR3 DNA sequence: TGTGCCAGCAGTTTGTATGGTCGGGGGGCTGGGACAGATACGCAGTATTTT. As protein: CASSLYGRGAGTDTQYF. The variable domain in full, with the rest retrieved from reference TRBV28 and TRBJ2-3, is DVKVTQSSRYLVKRTGEKVFLECVQDMDHENMFWYRQDPGLGLRLIYFSYDVKMKEKGDIPEGYSVSREKKERFSLILESASTNQTSMYLCASSLYGRGAGTDTQYFGPGTRLTVL.

The chain recombines TRBV5-6 with TRBJ2-1, with TRBD1 matching over 11 bases. V gave up 4 bases and J gave up 6 bases; unmatched junction bases: 6. This CDR3 is built from 15 residues. Germline lookup yields CDR1 SGHDT and CDR2 YYEEEE. CDR3 DNA: TGTGCCAGCAGCCTACCGGGACAGGGGGTCAATGAGCAGTTCTTC. This encodes CASSLPGQGVNEQFF.

There are a few counts of this clone. The chain is built from TRBV5-6 and TRBJ1-5; 8 bases align to TRBD1. The trim removed 4 bases at V and 6 bases at J, leaving 12 bases unmatched. Germline CDR1 is SGHDT and CDR2 is YYEEEE. This CDR3 has 16 residues. CDR3 sequence: CASSPNGRGRSQPQHF. The CDR3 bases are TGTGCCAGCAGCCCGAACGGCAGGGGGCGAAGTCAGCCCCAGCATTTT.

The chain has TRBV27 and TRBJ1-1, with 7 bases lining up with TRBD1. The germline V gene has CDR1 MNHEY and CDR2 SMNVEV (reference sequence). V shed 9 bases, J shed 0 bases, and the junction held 4 bases outside the gene matches. The CDR3 totals 13 residues. Here the CDR3 reads CARRDSMNTEAFF. DNA of the CDR3: TGTGCCAGGCGGGACAGCATGAACACTGAAGCTTTCTTT.

The chain uses TRBV5-5 and TRBJ2-3; D is perhaps TRBD1 (5 bases). This CDR3 is 16 amino acids long. The ends were cut back, 0 bases at V and 4 bases at J, with 15 bases in the middle. Germline V lookup: CDR1 SGHKS, CDR2 YYEKEE (reference sequence). The CDR3 is CASSLVAGMSADTQYF. The CDR3 DNA reads as TGTGCCAGCAGCTTGGTCGCAGGGATGAGCGCAGATACGCAGTATTTT.

In this sample, this clone turned up once. The chain has TRBV5-4 and TRBJ2-5; TRBD1 matches at 8 bases. The CDR3 loop spans 13 amino acids. Per the germline V gene, CDR1 is SGHNT and CDR2 is YYREEE (reference sequence). The V segment lost 4 bases and the J segment 5 bases; nucleotides outside the gene matches: 4. The CDR3 nucleotides read TGTGCCAGCAGCCCGGACAGGGCGGAGACCCAGTACTTC. It specifies CASSPDRAETQYF.

This clone has more than one count but fewer than ten. Distinct nucleotide sequences in the sample also encode this CDR3. The rearrangement links TRBV19 to TRBJ1-5; no clear D gene. The CDR3 is 12 residues long. Looked up from germline, CDR1 is LNHDA and CDR2 is SQIVND (reference sequence). Trimming removed 3 bases from V and 6 bases from J, with 6 bases in between. CDR3 nucleotide sequence: TGTGCCAGTAGTATTGGAGGTCAGCCCCAGCATTTT. This codes for CASSIGGQPQHF. Drawing the rest from reference TRBV19 and TRBJ1-5, the complete variable domain is DGGITQSPKYLFRKEGQNVTLSCEQNLNHDAMYWYRQDPGQGLRLIYYSQIVNDFQKGDIAEGYSVSREKKESFPLTVTSAQKNPTAFYLCASSIGGQPQHFGDGTRLSIL.

The chain combines TRBV6-6 with TRBJ2-1; possible D gene TRBD1, 6 bases. CDR1 is MNHNY, CDR2 SVGAGI, per germline (reference sequence). Trimming removed 7 bases at V and 7 bases at J, with 11 bases between. This CDR3 is 12 amino acids long. The DNA for the CDR3 is TGTGCCAGCACCCTACAGGGTAATGAGCAGTTCTTC. Amino acids: CASTLQGNEQFF.

Worth noting for this clone: Within the sample, other DNA sequences also encode this same CDR3. The V call is TRBV18, the J call TRBJ1-2, with a weak D call TRBD1 (5 bases). The CDR3 loop spans 13 amino acids. Deletions cut 1 base from V and 2 bases from J, with 5 bases between. Germline CDR1 reads KGHSH; CDR2 reads LQKENI. The CDR3 protein is CASSPRQNYGYTF. Written as DNA, the CDR3 is TGTGCCAGCTCACCACGACAGAACTATGGCTACACCTTC.

The chain employs TRBV11-2 and TRBJ1-3; D ambiguous. Deletions cut 1 base from V and 2 bases from J, with 6 bases between. The CDR3 loop spans 14 amino acids. Germline V gene data show CDR1 as SGHAT and CDR2 as FQNNGV. The CDR3 region is CASSLAQTGNTIYF. DNA for the CDR3: TGTGCCAGCAGCTTAGCGCAGACTGGAAACACCATATATTTT. Full variable domain (outside the CDR3, taken from reference TRBV11-2 and TRBJ1-3): EAGVAQSPRYKIIEKRQSVAFWCNPISGHATLYWYQQILGQGPKLLIQFQNNGVVDDSQLPKDRFSAERLKGVDSTLKIQPAKLEDSAVYLCASSLAQTGNTIYFGEGSWLTVV.

The count of this clone is one. V and J are TRBV18 and TRBJ1-1; no firm D call. Trimming stripped 8 bases from V and 5 bases from J, with 24 bases between. CDR1 and CDR2 (germline): KGHSH, LQKENI. The CDR3 has 16 residues. CDR3 in DNA: TGTGCCAGCGCCCGTCCGGGAGGACGAATGGATACTGAAGCTTTCTTT. As protein: CASARPGGRMDTEAFF.

The chain has TRBV5-6 and TRBJ2-7; TRBD1 agrees at 9 bases. Germline V gives CDR1 SGHDT, CDR2 YYEEEE. There are 15 residues in the CDR3. The junction had 8 bases not matched to a gene; V was cut back by 4 bases and J by 3 bases. The CDR3 DNA reads as TGTGCCAGCAGCCCAACCGGGACAGGGCACTACGAGCAGTACTTC. Protein: CASSPTGTGHYEQYF.

The J gene is TRBJ2-3, the V gene TRBV5-1; 9 positions match TRBD1. Germline V gene data show CDR1 as SGHRS and CDR2 as YFSETQ. After removal of 4 bases from V and 5 bases from J, the junction contained 5 bases not matched to a gene. CDR3 length: 14 residues. CDR3 in DNA: TGCGCCAGCAGCAGGACAGGGGTAGGAGATACGCAGTATTTT. Its translation: CASSRTGVGDTQYF.

This rearrangement joins TRBV28 to TRBJ1-1, with TRBD1 matching over 9 bases. This CDR3 spans 14 amino acids. Germline lookup yields CDR1 MDHEN and CDR2 SYDVKM. The ends lost 6 bases at V and 5 bases at J; junction bases unmatched: 7. The CDR3 loop is CASRSTGGGTEAFF. The CDR3 coding sequence is TGTGCCAGCAGGTCGACAGGGGGGGGGACTGAAGCTTTCTTT.

This rearrangement joins TRBV6-1 to TRBJ2-7; 9 bases match TRBD1. Unmatched junction bases numbered 9, after V lost 1 base and J lost 5 bases. Germline V gives CDR1 MNHNS, CDR2 SASEGT. This CDR3 contains 16 residues. The CDR3 spells CASSEGDREVWDEQYF. DNA of the CDR3: TGTGCCAGCAGTGAAGGGGACAGGGAAGTTTGGGACGAGCAGTACTTC.

The chain joins TRBV30 to TRBJ1-6, with D hard to call. The germline CDR1 and CDR2 sequences are GTSNPN and SVGIG (reference sequence). The ends were cut back, 0 bases at V and 9 bases at J, with 6 bases in the middle. This CDR3 is 12 amino acids long. The CDR3 DNA is TGTGCCTGGAGTGTGAGGGTTTCACCCCTCCACTTT. Translation gives CAWSVRVSPLHF. The full variable domain, completed using reference TRBV30 and TRBJ1-6, is SQTIHQWPATLVQPVGSPLSLECTVEGTSNPNLYWYRQAAGRGLQLLFYSVGIGQISSEVPQNLSASRPQDRQFILSSKKLLLSDSGFYLCAWSVRVSPLHFGNGTRLTVT.

The J gene is TRBJ1-1, the V gene TRBV7-2; 7 positions match TRBD1. Per germline, CDR1 SGHTA and CDR2 FQGNSA. The ends lost 5 bases at V and 11 bases at J; junction bases unmatched: 8. The CDR3 contains 12 residues. CDR3 DNA sequence: TGTGCCAGCAGCCCAGGGGGGTGGGGGGCTTTCTTT. Translated, it gives CASSPGGWGAFF.

This chain uses TRBV6-1 with TRBJ2-1; D unresolved. V lost 5 bases and J lost 8, with 7 bases in between. CDR3 size: 11 residues. CDR1 MNHNS and CDR2 SASEGT come from the germline V gene. The CDR3: CASSIVYEQFF. The CDR3 region has the DNA TGTGCCAGCAGTATAGTTTATGAGCAGTTCTTC.

This rearrangement joins TRBV28 to TRBJ2-5, with D possibly TRBD2 on 6 matching bases. The DNA matches TRBJ2-7 better at its end, which makes the J call doubtful. Germline CDR1 reads MDHEN; CDR2 reads SYDVKM. This CDR3 spans 15 amino acids. As DNA, the CDR3 is TGTGCCACCCTGACGGAAGGGCGGGGAACCTACGAGCAGTACTTC. The encoded protein is CATLTEGRGTYEQYF.

The chain has TRBV7-6 and TRBJ2-5, with TRBD1 identical over 7 bases. Trimming at V came to 7 bases and at J to 5 bases, leaving 7 bases not matched to a gene. This CDR3 has 13 amino acids. Germline CDR1 reads SGHVS; CDR2 reads FNYEAQ. In DNA form, the CDR3 reads TGTGCCAGCACGGACAGGCCCTCGGAGACCCAGTACTTC. This gives the protein CASTDRPSETQYF. The entire variable domain, with the rest obtained from reference TRBV7-6 and TRBJ2-5, is as follows: GAGVSQSPRYKVTKRGQDVALRCDPISGHVSLYWYRQALGQGPEFLTYFNYEAQQDKSGLPNDRFSAERPEGSISTLTIQRTEQRDSAMYRCASTDRPSETQYFGPGTRLLVL.

This clone was recorded once. The chain has TRBV4-2 and TRBJ1-6; tentatively, D is TRBD1 (5 bases). In germline, CDR1 is LGHNA, CDR2 YNFKEQ. The V end was cut by 6 bases, the J end by 8 bases, with 11 bases between. This CDR3 region has 13 residues. The CDR3 region is CASRGGVDSPLHF. The CDR3 bases are TGTGCCAGCAGAGGAGGGGTAGATTCACCCCTCCACTTT.

The chain has TRBV7-2 and TRBJ1-6; D perhaps matches TRBD1 (6 bases). The CDR3 covers 16 residues. V was pared by 5 bases and J by 6 bases, with 17 bases between. Germline V lookup: CDR1 SGHTA, CDR2 FQGNSA. The CDR3 here is CASSRRTAATNSPLHF. DNA of the CDR3: TGTGCCAGCAGCCGACGGACAGCTGCTACTAATTCACCCCTCCACTTT.

The chain uses TRBV6-1 and TRBJ1-5; possibly TRBD1 for D (6 bases). Per germline, CDR1 MNHNS and CDR2 SASEGT. CDR3 length equals 14 residues. V lost 2 bases, J lost 5 bases, and 10 bases lay in between. CDR3 coding DNA: TGTGCCAGCAGTGAAAGGACAGAGTATCAGCCCCAGCATTTT. It translates to CASSERTEYQPQHF.

V usage is TRBV6-5 and J usage is TRBJ2-5; 10 bases align to TRBD1. The germline V gene has CDR1 MNHEY and CDR2 SVGAGI. The CDR3 extends over 16 amino acids. V lost 2 bases and J lost 3; bases outside the gene matches: 6. Here the CDR3 reads CASSYPRTGGKETQYF. CDR3 sequence (DNA): TGTGCCAGCAGTTACCCCCGGACAGGGGGAAAAGAGACCCAGTACTTC.

This chain joins TRBV10-3 and TRBJ1-5; TRBD1 matches 7 bases. This CDR3 comprises 15 residues. V dropped 3 bases and J dropped 8; count of bases not matched to a gene: 10. Germline V gives CDR1 ENHRY, CDR2 SYGVKD. CDR3 DNA sequence: TGTGCCATCAGTGACCCGACGACAGGGTATAAGCCCCAGCATTTT. Its protein product is CAISDPTTGYKPQHF.